A selection of T cell receptor beta chains follows, all from one sample in a study of regulatory T cells in long-lasting Graves disease. One entry per CDR3 protein results from TCRdb running MiXCR on the multiplex PCR reads. The sample contains more than 300,000 distinct CDR3 sequences, 12% of which appear only once. The data also belong to a second study, concerning T cells in Graves' hyperthyroidism and ophthalmopathy.

Sample: peripheral blood mononuclear cells (PBMCs), taken at new diagnosis, from a patient treated with antithyroid drugs. Receptors were obtained from a woman between 18 and 29 years old with Graves disease. The CDR3 runs from the conserved cysteine through the conserved F or W. A D gene is named only where the DNA matches it firmly. Only part of the rows carry a size: once, few, many, or a class if the clone is expanded.

J: TRBJ2-4
V: TRBV7-9
size: NA
D: TRBD2
CDR3: CASSAHTFRGRQRGVAKNIQYF
DNA: TGTGCCAGCAGCGCACACACCTTCAGGGGCCGCCAGCGGGGGGTAGCCAAAAACATTCAGTACTTC

J: TRBJ2-2
V: TRBV12-3/TRBV12-4
size: many
D: TRBD2
CDR3: CASSLGGGGTGELFF
DNA: TGTGCCAGCAGTCTTGGAGGCGGGGGCACCGGGGAGCTGTTTTTT

J: TRBJ1-2
V: TRBV20-1
size: NA
D: NA
CDR3: CSARARTRAGGYTF
DNA: TGCAGTGCTAGAGCGAGGACTCGGGCAGGGGGCTACACCTTC

J: TRBJ1-5
V: TRBV27
size: NA
D: TRBD1
CDR3: CASSFRGGANQPQHF
DNA: TGTGCCAGCAGTTTCAGGGGGGGCGCAAATCAGCCCCAGCATTTT

J: TRBJ2-2
V: TRBV7-6
size: many
D: NA
CDR3: CASSAHPGHTLTGELFF
DNA: TGTGCCAGCAGCGCCCACCCGGGCCATACCCTCACCGGGGAGCTGTTTTTT

J: TRBJ1-4
V: TRBV7-2
size: NA
D: NA
CDR3: CASSPYTQGVNEKLFF
DNA: TGTGCCAGCAGCCCATATACACAGGGCGTTAATGAAAAACTGTTTTTT

J: TRBJ2-7
V: TRBV5-1
size: many
D: NA
CDR3: CASSFNYEQYF
DNA: TGCGCCAGCAGCTTCAACTACGAGCAGTACTTC

J: TRBJ2-5
V: TRBV5-1
size: NA
D: TRBD2
CDR3: CASSRGTTPGAETQYF
DNA: TGCGCCAGCAGCCGGGGGACTACCCCTGGAGCAGAGACCCAGTACTTC

J: TRBJ1-2
V: TRBV9
size: NA
D: TRBD1
CDR3: CASSVDRLNYGYTF
DNA: TGTGCCAGCAGCGTGGACAGGTTGAACTATGGCTACACCTTC

J: TRBJ1-1
V: TRBV15
size: NA
D: TRBD1
CDR3: CATRDIGTGEVQSADTEAFF
DNA: TGTGCCACCAGGGATATCGGGACAGGGGAAGTTCAGTCCGCGGACACTGAAGCTTTCTTT

J: TRBJ2-1
V: TRBV20-1
size: many
D: NA
CDR3: CSARGFLNEQFF
DNA: TGCAGTGCTCGGGGATTTCTCAATGAGCAGTTCTTC

J: TRBJ1-1
V: TRBV11-2
size: many
D: TRBD1
CDR3: CASSVRQGARTEAFF
DNA: TGTGCCAGCAGCGTCCGACAGGGGGCGCGTACTGAAGCTTTCTTT

J: TRBJ2-1
V: TRBV4-2
size: NA
D: NA
CDR3: CASRQIGRSYNEQFF
DNA: TGTGCCAGCAGGCAGATTGGAAGGTCCTACAATGAGCAGTTCTTC

J: TRBJ1-5
V: TRBV5-1
size: many
D: TRBD1
CDR3: CASSLSGGGQPQHF
DNA: TGCGCCAGCAGCTTGTCAGGGGGCGGTCAGCCCCAGCATTTT

J: TRBJ2-3
V: TRBV11-2
size: many
D: NA
CDR3: CASSLQSVDTQYF
DNA: TGTGCCAGCAGCTTGCAGTCCGTAGATACGCAGTATTTT

J: TRBJ2-3
V: TRBV30
size: many
D: NA
CDR3: CAWATSTDTQYF
DNA: TGTGCCTGGGCGACCAGCACAGATACGCAGTATTTT

J: TRBJ2-5
V: TRBV3-1
size: many
D: NA
CDR3: CASSRGVYGPLETQYF
DNA: TGTGCCAGCAGCCGGGGTGTATATGGGCCCCTAGAGACCCAGTACTTC

J: TRBJ2-5
V: TRBV20-1
size: many
D: NA
CDR3: CSARELSETQYF
DNA: TGCAGTGCTAGAGAGCTTTCAGAGACCCAGTACTTC

J: TRBJ1-1
V: TRBV5-1
size: many
D: TRBD1
CDR3: CASSWRDSPNTEAFF
DNA: TGCGCCAGCAGCTGGAGGGACAGTCCAAACACTGAAGCTTTCTTT

J: TRBJ2-5
V: TRBV5-5
size: many
D: NA
CDR3: CASSLEGLSQETQYF
DNA: TGTGCCAGCAGCTTGGAGGGACTCTCCCAAGAGACCCAGTACTTC

J: TRBJ1-2
V: TRBV20-1
size: NA
D: TRBD1
CDR3: CSARHPTGGLYGYTF
DNA: TGCAGTGCTAGACACCCCACAGGGGGCCTTTATGGCTACACCTTC

J: TRBJ2-1
V: TRBV7-6
size: many
D: TRBD2
CDR3: CASSSLAGGPFDEQFF
DNA: TGTGCCAGCAGCTCCCTAGCGGGAGGGCCCTTCGATGAGCAGTTCTTC

J: TRBJ1-5
V: TRBV28
size: many
D: NA
CDR3: CASSLTAPGYQPQHF
DNA: TGTGCCAGCAGTCTTACTGCGCCGGGATATCAGCCCCAGCATTTT

J: TRBJ2-1
V: TRBV29-1
size: NA
D: TRBD2
CDR3: CSVEDPTSGSFSNEQFF
DNA: TGCAGCGTTGAAGATCCGACTAGCGGGAGTTTTAGCAATGAGCAGTTCTTC

J: TRBJ2-7
V: TRBV7-8
size: many
D: NA
CDR3: CASSPPAGNFSYEQYF
DNA: TGTGCCAGCAGCCCCCCGGCAGGGAACTTCTCCTACGAGCAGTACTTC

J: TRBJ2-3
V: TRBV7-3
size: few
D: NA
CDR3: CASSPRAGRSTDTQYF
DNA: TGTGCCAGCAGCCCCCGGGCGGGACGAAGCACAGATACGCAGTATTTT

J: TRBJ1-1
V: TRBV28
size: few
D: NA
CDR3: CASSWRQRGNTEAFF
DNA: TGTGCCAGCAGTTGGCGGCAGCGGGGGAACACTGAAGCTTTCTTT

J: TRBJ2-1
V: TRBV10-3
size: few
D: NA
CDR3: CATLLTGDHHNEQFF
DNA: TGTGCCACATTACTAACAGGTGACCATCACAATGAGCAGTTCTTC

J: TRBJ1-1
V: TRBV5-1
size: NA
D: NA
CDR3: CASSLVNGGWNTEAFF
DNA: TGCGCCAGCAGCTTGGTAAACGGGGGTTGGAACACTGAAGCTTTCTTT

J: TRBJ2-7
V: TRBV27
size: few
D: TRBD2
CDR3: CASSLLAGGQSSYEQYF
DNA: TGTGCCAGCAGTTTGCTAGCGGGAGGGCAGAGCTCCTACGAGCAGTACTTC

J: TRBJ1-1
V: TRBV11-2
size: many
D: NA
CDR3: CASSPRRTEAFF
DNA: TGTGCCAGCAGCCCCCGACGGACTGAAGCTTTCTTT

J: TRBJ2-1
V: TRBV5-4
size: few
D: TRBD2
CDR3: CASSSGRGDNEQFF
DNA: TGTGCCAGCAGCTCCGGTCGGGGGGACAATGAGCAGTTCTTC